These 32 T cell receptor beta chains came from one sample sequenced in a study of OX40 agonist ivuxolimab in advanced cancers. Clones were sequenced by immunoSEQ multiplex PCR, and TCRdb holds only the in-frame ones, with some missing. The sample yields tens of thousands of clones, about 80% seen once. Specimen: CD4+ or CD8+ T cells sorted from blood, collected in a trial of the OX40 agonist ivuxolimab. Receptors originate from an adult with an advanced solid tumor such as melanoma, head and neck, liver or kidney cancer.

This chain uses TRBV11-2 with TRBJ2-7, with D tentatively TRBD1 or TRBD2 (5 bases each). The length of the CDR3 is 16 residues. The germline gives CDR1 SGHAT, CDR2 FQNNGV. V shed 7 bases and J shed 1 base, with 20 bases lying between them. The CDR3 bases are TGTGCCAGCACTCTAGAGGGTGGGGGATGGTCCTACGAGCAGTACTTC. Translating it yields CASTLEGGGWSYEQYF.

V gene TRBV28 combines with J gene TRBJ1-2; D not resolved. Germline V gives CDR1 MDHEN, CDR2 SYDVKM. The V end was cut by 5 bases, the J end by 0 bases, with 13 bases between. This CDR3 has 15 residues. Written as DNA, the CDR3 is TGTGCCAGCAGTCCCCCACGGGCAGCTAACTATGGCTACACCTTC. Translating it yields CASSPPRAANYGYTF.

V gene TRBV7-9 combines with J gene TRBJ2-7; TRBD2 aligns across 16 bases. Germline lookup yields CDR1 SEHNR and CDR2 FQNEAQ (reference sequence). The CDR3 extends over 16 amino acids. V lost 5 bases, J lost 7 bases, and 8 bases stayed unmatched. This CDR3 is CASSQGLAGGDDEQYF. DNA of the CDR3: TGTGCCAGCAGCCAGGGACTAGCGGGAGGGGACGATGAGCAGTACTTC.

The chain carries TRBV6-5 and TRBJ2-2; D remains unclear. Germline V gene data show CDR1 as MNHEY and CDR2 as SVGAGI. With 8 bases removed from V and 1 base from J, the gap between germline ends came to 8 bases. There are 13 residues in the CDR3. The CDR3 is CASRGLNTGELFF. The CDR3 bases are TGTGCCAGCCGAGGTTTGAACACCGGGGAGCTGTTTTTT.

This clone was seen only a few times. The V and J genes are TRBV6-5 and TRBJ1-2; tentatively, D is TRBD1 (6 bases). The V gene's germline CDR1 is MNHEY and CDR2 SVGAGI. The V and J ends lost 5 bases and 6 bases respectively, with 16 bases between them. This CDR3 contains 14 residues. In DNA form, the CDR3 reads TGTGCCAGCAGTGTCCAAGGGGGAATGGATGGCTACACCTTC. Translated, it gives CASSVQGGMDGYTF.

The chain employs TRBV7-9 and TRBJ2-1; D ambiguous. The CDR3 covers 14 residues. V lost 4 bases and J lost 7, with 14 bases in between. Germline CDR1 SEHNR, CDR2 FQNEAQ (reference sequence). The CDR3 DNA follows: TGTGCCAGCAGCTCCCCGGGCCGAGGAAATGAGCAGTTCTTC. It yields the protein CASSSPGRGNEQFF.

V usage is TRBV30 and J usage is TRBJ2-2; the D is unclear. Germline lookup yields CDR1 GTSNPN and CDR2 SVGIG (reference sequence). CDR3 length: 13 residues. V was shortened by 4 bases and J by 4 bases, with 10 bases between the two germline ends. The CDR3 loop reads CAWKGTLTGELFF. The CDR3 DNA sequence: TGTGCCTGGAAAGGTACTCTCACCGGGGAGCTGTTTTTT.

This rearrangement joins TRBV19 to TRBJ2-1; D ambiguous. Germline CDR1 reads LNHDA; CDR2 reads SQIVND (reference sequence). The CDR3 extends over 12 amino acids. The V end was cut by 1 base, the J end by 7 bases, with 5 bases between. CDR3 bases: TGTGCCAGTAGTATAGGTTCTAATGAGCAGTTCTTC. Translated: CASSIGSNEQFF.

The chain has TRBV27 and TRBJ2-3; 9 bases are shared with TRBD2. Trimming removed 5 bases from V and 8 bases from J; junction bases left unmatched: 5. The CDR3 extends over 13 amino acids. Germline V gene sequence: CDR1 MNHEY, CDR2 SMNVEV (reference sequence). The CDR3 region is CASSLPSGTTQYF. DNA of the CDR3: TGTGCCAGCAGTCTTCCTAGCGGGACTACGCAGTATTTT.

A few counts support this clone. The chain combines TRBV30 with TRBJ1-1; no clear D. The CDR3 contains 13 residues. V lost 2 bases, J lost 6 bases, and 13 bases lay in between. Germline V gene lookup returns CDR1 GTSNPN and CDR2 SVGIG (reference sequence). CDR3 DNA sequence: TGTGCCTGGAGTTATGAAGGGTACGCTGAAGCTTTCTTT. This sequence encodes CAWSYEGYAEAFF.

This clone was observed once. The gene calls are TRBV6-5 and TRBJ2-1; 11 bases agree with TRBD2. This CDR3 is built from 15 residues. V shed 6 bases and J 5 bases; nucleotides not matched to a gene: 6. Germline V CDR1 and CDR2: MNHEY, SVGAGI. The CDR3 spells CASRFTSGGNNEQFF. CDR3 sequence (DNA): TGTGCCAGCAGATTTACTAGCGGGGGTAACAATGAGCAGTTCTTC.

The CDR3 loop reads CASRSGGYSDTQYF. The DNA of the CDR3 is TGTGCCAGCAGATCAGGGGGTTATTCAGATACGCAGTATTTT. V and J are TRBV7-9 and TRBJ2-3; 7 bases agree with TRBD1. J was trimmed by 4 bases and V by 6 bases; bases with no gene match: 7. Per germline, CDR1 SEHNR and CDR2 FQNEAQ (reference sequence). CDR3 length equals 14 residues.

This chain joins TRBV27 and TRBJ2-5; 8 nucleotides line up with TRBD2. CDR1 and CDR2 from the germline V gene are MNHEY and SMNVEV (reference sequence). The CDR3 is 15 residues long. V trimming: 5 bases; J trimming: 5 bases; junction bases outside the gene matches: 10. The CDR3 sequence: CASSPGLEIRETQYF. CDR3 bases: TGTGCCAGCAGTCCGGGACTAGAGATACGGGAGACCCAGTACTTC.

The V call is TRBV6-1, the J call TRBJ2-3, with 12 bases identical to TRBD2. With 8 bases clipped from V and 5 bases from J, the junction kept 5 bases outside the gene matches. There are 14 residues in the CDR3. Germline V gene lookup returns CDR1 MNHNS and CDR2 SASEGT. As DNA, the CDR3 is TGTGCCAGCTGGCCGGGACTAGCGGGAGATACGCAGTATTTT. Protein: CASWPGLAGDTQYF.

The J gene is TRBJ2-7, the V gene TRBV6-5; TRBD1 matches at 8 bases. Losses at the gene ends were 5 bases for V and 7 bases for J; bases not matched to a gene: 7. CDR3 size: 13 residues. In germline, CDR1 is MNHEY, CDR2 SVGAGI. The chain's CDR3 is CASSLDRALEQYF. In DNA form, the CDR3 reads TGTGCCAGCAGTCTGGACAGGGCCCTAGAGCAGTACTTC.

V gene TRBV6-4 combines with J gene TRBJ2-2, with 7 bases identical to TRBD2. The CDR3 loop spans 15 amino acids. The germline V gene has CDR1 MRHNA and CDR2 SNTAGT. V gave up 6 bases and J gave up 3 bases; unmatched junction bases: 7. CDR3 protein: CASSPLAGDTGELFF. For the CDR3, the DNA is TGTGCCAGCAGCCCCCTCGCGGGAGACACCGGGGAGCTGTTTTTT.

The chain links TRBV9 to TRBJ2-7, with D unresolved. V lost 0 bases and J lost 3, with 10 bases in between. The length of the CDR3 is 14 residues. Germline values: CDR1 SGDLS, CDR2 YYNGEE. Written as DNA, the CDR3 is TGTGCCAGCAGCGTAGAACTCGGCGGCTACGAGCAGTACTTC. Encoded protein: CASSVELGGYEQYF.

This clone was seen just once. The V gene is TRBV5-4, the J gene TRBJ2-7; D not resolved. V was pared by 6 bases and J by 3 bases, with 10 bases between. This CDR3 is built from 12 residues. From germline, CDR1 is SGHNT and CDR2 YYREEE (reference sequence). The CDR3 spells CASKGDDYEQYF. CDR3 in DNA: TGTGCCAGCAAGGGCGACGACTACGAGCAGTACTTC.

This chain links TRBV7-9 with TRBJ2-1; D is perhaps TRBD2 (6 bases). With 1 base removed from V and 5 bases from J, the gap between germline ends came to 15 bases. The CDR3 loop spans 16 amino acids. The germline V gene has CDR1 SEHNR and CDR2 FQNEAQ (reference sequence). In DNA form, the CDR3 reads TGTGCCAGCAGCTTAGGGCCGGGGGACCGAGACAATGAGCAGTTCTTC. Its translation: CASSLGPGDRDNEQFF.

The chain is built from TRBV14 and TRBJ1-1, with D maybe TRBD1 (5 bases). The germline V gene has CDR1 SGHDN and CDR2 FVKESK. This CDR3 contains 13 residues. Trimming took 5 bases from V and 7 from J, leaving 14 bases between them. The CDR3 region has the DNA TGTGCCAGCAGCTATGGGGGGACCAATGAAGCTTTCTTT. Protein product: CASSYGGTNEAFF.

V gene TRBV27 combines with J gene TRBJ2-1, with 9 positions matching TRBD2. Germline CDR1 MNHEY, CDR2 SMNVEV (reference sequence). CDR3 length: 15 residues. J lost 2 bases, V lost 5 bases, and 4 bases had no gene match. DNA of the CDR3: TGTGCCAGCAGTATGCTAGCGGGGACCTACAATGAGCAGTTCTTC. It codes for CASSMLAGTYNEQFF.

V and J are TRBV27 and TRBJ1-5; 9 bases match TRBD1. V dropped 8 bases and J dropped 6; count of bases not matched to a gene: 11. Germline CDR1 and CDR2: MNHEY and SMNVEV (reference sequence). The CDR3 is 15 residues long. The chain's CDR3 is CASGGTTGGIQPQHF. In DNA form, the CDR3 reads TGTGCCAGCGGCGGAACGACAGGGGGAATTCAGCCCCAGCATTTT.

Regarding this clone: This may be a read error: a much more frequent sequence differs by one nucleotide. The chain uses TRBV7-7 and TRBJ2-1; D unresolved. With 5 bases removed from V and 7 bases from J, the gap between germline ends came to 6 bases. This CDR3 comprises 11 residues. Germline V CDR1 and CDR2: SSHAT, FNYEAQ (reference sequence). The DNA of the CDR3 is TGTGCCAGCAGCCAAGTGAATGAGCAGTTCTTC. This translates into CASSQVNEQFF.

The chain recombines TRBV4-3 with TRBJ2-7; 8 positions agree with TRBD1. The CDR3 loop spans 15 amino acids. J was trimmed by 2 bases and V by 0 bases; bases with no gene match: 3. CDR1 LGHNA and CDR2 YSLEER come from the germline V gene. The CDR3 protein is CASSQDRTGTYEQYF. For the CDR3, the DNA is TGCGCCAGCAGCCAAGATAGGACAGGGACCTACGAGCAGTACTTC.

This chain joins TRBV4-1 and TRBJ2-2; tentative D call: TRBD2 (5 bases). CDR1 MGHRA and CDR2 YSYEKL come from the germline V gene. The CDR3 spans 16 residues. V was trimmed by 1 base and J by 1 base, leaving 10 bases between them. The CDR3 spells CASSQAAAMNTGELFF. In nucleotides, the CDR3 is TGCGCCAGCAGCCAAGCAGCGGCAATGAACACCGGGGAGCTGTTTTTT.

The genes are TRBV12-5 and TRBJ2-2, with D tentatively TRBD1 (5 bases). CDR3 length equals 15 residues. The V end was cut by 7 bases, the J end by 5 bases, with 17 bases between. The germline CDR1 and CDR2 sequences are LGHNT and FRNRAP. CDR3 in DNA: TGTGCTAGTGTCGACGGACATTCCCTAACCGGGGAGCTGTTTTTT. Translation: CASVDGHSLTGELFF. Together with reference TRBV12-5 and TRBJ2-2, the CDR3 gives the full variable domain: DARVTQTPRHKVTEMGQEVTMRCQPILGHNTVFWYRQTMMQGLELLAYFRNRAPLDDSGMPKDRFSAEMPDATLATLKIQPSEPRDSAVYFCASVDGHSLTGELFFGEGSRLTVL.

The V gene is TRBV28, the J gene TRBJ2-5, with unresolved D. The CDR3 spans 15 residues. V shed 2 bases and J shed 5 bases, with 15 bases lying between them. Germline V gives CDR1 MDHEN, CDR2 SYDVKM. The CDR3 coding sequence is TGTGCCAGCAGTTTAATAAGTGAGGTGGGGGAGACCCAGTACTTC. Amino acid sequence: CASSLISEVGETQYF.

V is TRBV7-2 and J is TRBJ2-7; D not resolved. The CDR3 consists of 17 residues. Germline V CDR1 and CDR2: SGHTA, FQGNSA. The germline V and J ends were trimmed by 5 bases and 0 bases, with 20 bases remaining between them. The CDR3 here is CASSQEGPSESSYEQYF. CDR3 sequence (DNA): TGTGCCAGCAGCCAAGAAGGCCCTTCCGAAAGCTCCTACGAGCAGTACTTC.

The chain has TRBV7-6 and TRBJ2-2; 9 bases agree with TRBD1. CDR3 size: 18 residues. Germline CDR1 and CDR2: SGHVS and FNYEAQ. With V trimmed by 1 base and J by 0 bases, 6 bases remained unmatched. The CDR3 is CASSLGGTGYPNTGELFF. The CDR3 DNA reads as TGTGCCAGCAGCTTAGGTGGGACAGGGTACCCGAACACCGGGGAGCTGTTTTTT.

This chain joins TRBV11-3 and TRBJ2-2, with TRBD1 matching over 7 bases. This CDR3 has 15 residues. Germline lookup yields CDR1 SGHNT and CDR2 YENEEA. Trimming took 4 bases from V and 1 from J; bases not matched to a gene: 3. The CDR3: CASSSRDRNTGELFF. CDR3 sequence (DNA): TGTGCCAGCAGCTCCCGGGACAGGAACACCGGGGAGCTGTTTTTT.

Sample share makes this clone large. The chain carries TRBV6-1 and TRBJ2-7; TRBD2 agrees at 13 bases. With 5 bases clipped from V and 0 bases from J, the junction kept 1 base outside the gene matches. The CDR3 is 15 residues long. CDR1 is MNHNS, CDR2 SASEGT, per germline. Written as DNA, the CDR3 is TGTGCCAGCAGTCGGACTAGCGGGAGCTCCTACGAGCAGTACTTC. This sequence encodes CASSRTSGSSYEQYF.

The chain has TRBV19 and TRBJ2-7; D gene ambiguous. V was shortened by 8 bases and J by 3 bases, with 11 bases between the two germline ends. The CDR3 consists of 12 residues. The V gene's germline CDR1 is LNHDA and CDR2 SQIVND (reference sequence). The CDR3 protein is CASSGGLYEQYF. In nucleotides, the CDR3 is TGTGCCAGTTCGGGTGGGCTCTACGAGCAGTACTTC.